This entry features one TCR beta chain sequence. This entry is derived from a study of cytomegalovirus exposure and HLA in healthy donors. The CDR3 runs 20 residues. V dropped 2 bases and J dropped 0 bases, with 20 bases sitting between them. The germline V gene has CDR1 MRHNA and CDR2 SNTAGT. PCR primers comprised 60 Vbeta and 13 Jbeta primers. TCRdb's copy holds only in-frame clones and misses some; the assay was immunoSEQ multiplex PCR. Here the sample spans 95,000 to 130,000 clones, around 81% being singletons. The rearrangement joins TRBV6-4 to TRBJ2-6; D ambiguous. The sequenced material came from PBMCs. The sequence came from a woman in her thirties in good health and CMV-seronegative. The CDR3 bases are TGTGCCAGCAGTGACCCCCCGTGGCAGTACCAACACTCTGGGGCCAACGTCCTGACTTTC. Residues: CASSDPPWQYQHSGANVLTF.